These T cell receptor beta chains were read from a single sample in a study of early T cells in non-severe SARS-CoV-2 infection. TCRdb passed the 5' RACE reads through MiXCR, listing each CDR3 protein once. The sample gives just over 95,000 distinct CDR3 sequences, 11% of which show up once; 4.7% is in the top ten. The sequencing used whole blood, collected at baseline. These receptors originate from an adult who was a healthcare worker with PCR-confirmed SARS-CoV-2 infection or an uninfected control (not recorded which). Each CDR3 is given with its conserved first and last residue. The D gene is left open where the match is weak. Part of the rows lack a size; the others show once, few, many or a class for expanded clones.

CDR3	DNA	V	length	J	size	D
CASSLSGRAGELFF	TGTGCCAGCAGCTTAAGCGGGAGGGCCGGGGAGCTGTTTTTT	TRBV5-6	14	TRBJ2-2	few	TRBD2
CASSPSNGYEQYF	TGTGCCAGCAGCCCTTCTAACGGCTACGAGCAGTACTTC	TRBV7-3	13	TRBJ2-7	.	.
CASSEGLAGAIEQFF	TGTGCCAGCAGCGAAGGACTAGCGGGAGCAATTGAGCAGTTCTTC	TRBV7-9	15	TRBJ2-1	few	TRBD2
CASRVRQGGREVFF	TGTGCCAGCAGAGTTCGACAGGGAGGTAGGGAAGTTTTCTTT	TRBV6-1	14	TRBJ1-1	.	TRBD1
CASSRKADLGEYF	TGTGCCAGCTCTCGTAAAGCGGACCTGGGGGAGTATTTT	TRBV18	13	TRBJ2-3	.	.
CASTRDLNEQFF	TGTGCCAGCACCCGAGACCTTAATGAGCAGTTCTTC	TRBV7-2	12	TRBJ2-1	.	.
CASSPTSRRALGGELFF	TGTGCCAGCAGTCCTACTAGCCGGAGGGCCCTCGGCGGGGAGCTGTTTTTT	TRBV27	17	TRBJ2-2	few	.
CASSLTRSRNSYNEQFF	TGTGCCAGCAGCTTAACGCGGAGCCGGAACTCCTACAATGAGCAGTTCTTC	TRBV7-3	17	TRBJ2-1	.	.
CASSFVDRGNGEQFF	TGTGCCAGCAGCTTTGTGGACAGGGGGAACGGTGAGCAGTTCTTC	TRBV5-6	15	TRBJ2-1	.	TRBD1
CASSQGVLRSEKLFF	TGTGCCAGCAGCCAAGGAGTCCTTCGCTCTGAAAAACTGTTTTTT	TRBV3-1	15	TRBJ1-4	few	.